The rows below give T cell receptor beta chains drawn from one sample of a study of control samples from healthy donors and cancer patients. The method was immunoSEQ multiplex PCR; TCRdb's version includes in-frame clones alone and lacks a portion of them. Of approximately 83,000 clones listed, more than 80% were seen once; the top ten hold about 1.5%. The sample was blood. These receptors all stem from a woman younger than 45 in good health. Each CDR3 is given with its conserved first and last residue. The D gene is left open where the match is weak. Clone size is stated in some rows and not others, as once, few, many or a class when expanded.

TRBV2,TRBJ2-3,once,TRBD2,TGTGCCAGCAGTGAAGCGTTGGGACTAGCGGGGAGACACACAGATACGCAGTATTTT,CASSEALGLAGRHTDTQYF
TRBV27,TRBJ1-5,-,-,TGTGCCAGCAGCCTACTAATCATGAGCAATCAGCCCCAGCATTTT,CASSLLIMSNQPQHF
TRBV2,TRBJ2-3,-,-,TGTGCCAGCAGTGTATCGGGACCTAGCACAGATACGCAGTATTTT,CASSVSGPSTDTQYF
TRBV2,TRBJ2-2,-,TRBD2,TGTGCCAGCAGTGACGCGTATAGCGGGAGGGCCCCCGGGGAGCTGTTTTTT,CASSDAYSGRAPGELFF
TRBV6-5,TRBJ1-1,-,-,TGTGCCAGCAGTTACAGACCCAGGAACACTGAAGCTTTCTTT,CASSYRPRNTEAFF
TRBV10-1,TRBJ2-3,-,-,TGCGCCAGCAGCGGACAACGGGCAGATACGCAGTATTTT,CASSGQRADTQYF
TRBV10-3,TRBJ1-2,-,TRBD1,TGTGCCATCAGTGAGCTACAGGGGCTAGGCTACACCTTC,CAISELQGLGYTF
TRBV6-1,TRBJ2-2,-,-,TGTGCCAGCAGTGAAGTCATACAGGCGGCCGGGGAGCTGTTTTTT,CASSEVIQAAGELFF
TRBV30,TRBJ2-2,-,TRBD1,TGTGCCTGGGCTCCCAGGGGGAGGAACACCGGGGAGCTGTTTTTT,CAWAPRGRNTGELFF
TRBV5-1,TRBJ2-1,-,TRBD2,TGCGCCAGCAGCTTGGGTAGCGGGGGGTACAATGAGCAGTTCTTC,CASSLGSGGYNEQFF
TRBV19,TRBJ1-6,-,-,TGTGCCACCCTCACGGGACGGACGAATTCACCCCTCCACTTT,CATLTGRTNSPLHF
TRBV7-6,TRBJ1-4,once,-,TGTGCCAGCAGCTTACTCCCAGGGAGAACTACAACTAATGAAAAACTGTTTTTT,CASSLLPGRTTTNEKLFF
TRBV7-6,TRBJ2-3,-,-,TGTGCCAGCAGCTCCATATCAAGCACAGATACGCAGTATTTT,CASSSISSTDTQYF
TRBV9,TRBJ2-7,-,-,TGTGCCAGCAGCGTGGGGGGGCCAGTGAACGAGCAGTACTTC,CASSVGGPVNEQYF
TRBV2,TRBJ2-5,-,-,TGTGCCAGCCGGAGGAGGGCCGGGGAAGAGACCCAGTACTTC,CASRRRAGEETQYF
TRBV5-1,TRBJ2-5,-,TRBD1,TGCGCCAGCAGCCCCGGGACAGGGTATCAGGTAGAGACCCAGTACTTC,CASSPGTGYQVETQYF
TRBV7-9,TRBJ2-5,-,TRBD1,TGTGCCAGCAGCTTAGCCCAGGGGGAAGAGACCCAGTACTTC,CASSLAQGEETQYF
TRBV2,TRBJ1-5,-,TRBD1,TGTGCCAGCAGTGAACTCGGGACAGGCAATCAGCCCCAGCATTTT,CASSELGTGNQPQHF
TRBV24-1,TRBJ1-1,-,-,TGTGCCACCAGTGATTTACTGGGGGAAAACACTGAAGCTTTCTTT,CATSDLLGENTEAFF
TRBV21-1,TRBJ2-1,-,-,TGTGCCAGCAGCAACGAGGGGACTAGCGGGAACAATGAGCAGTTCTTC,CASSNEGTSGNNEQFF
TRBV3-1/TRBV3-2,TRBJ2-7,-,-,TGTGCCAGCAGCCAAGAATTGGGGCAGTACTACGAGCAGTACTTC,CASSQELGQYYEQYF
TRBV28,TRBJ1-6,-,-,TGTGCCAGCAGTCCTTGGGGCAGGGAAAATTCACCCCTCCACTTT,CASSPWGRENSPLHF
TRBV3-1/TRBV3-2,TRBJ1-2,once,-,TGTGCCAGCAGCCAAGCAGGGAGGGTTAGCTATGGCTACACCTTC,CASSQAGRVSYGYTF
TRBV2,TRBJ1-2,-,-,TGTGCCAGCAGTCCTGGACAGATAAATGGCTACACCTTC,CASSPGQINGYTF
TRBV27,TRBJ1-2,-,TRBD1,TGTGCCAGCAGTTGGCTACCCCAGGGGGCTAATGGCTACACCTTC,CASSWLPQGANGYTF
TRBV9,TRBJ1-2,-,-,TGTGCCAGCAGCGTACCCCTAGGCGGGGGCCTCTATGGCTACACCTTC,CASSVPLGGGLYGYTF
TRBV7-8,TRBJ2-1,-,TRBD2,TGTGCCAGCAGCTTAGAAGTGGGGACAGGGACTAGCGGTTACCGGAGGGAGCAGTTCTTC,CASSLEVGTGTSGYRREQFF
TRBV3-1/TRBV3-2,TRBJ2-1,-,TRBD2,TGTGCCAGCAGCCAATACATAGCGGGGGAGCAGTTCTTC,CASSQYIAGEQFF
TRBV19,TRBJ2-1,-,-,TGTGCCAGTAGCAACCCTCCTTATGAGCAGTTCTTC,CASSNPPYEQFF
TRBV6-2/TRBV6-3,TRBJ1-1,-,-,TGTGCCAGCAGTCTGACAGAGATGAATTATGAAGCTTTCTTT,CASSLTEMNYEAFF
TRBV11-2,TRBJ2-7,-,-,TGTGCCAGCAGCTTAGATCTGGTGGAGCAGTACTTC,CASSLDLVEQYF
TRBV7-9,TRBJ2-5,-,-,TGTGCCAGCAGCTCGATGGGAGAGACCCAGTACTTC,CASSSMGETQYF
TRBV6-5,TRBJ2-1,-,TRBD2,TGTGCCAGCATAGCGGGGGTGGTCGATGAGCAGTTCTTC,CASIAGVVDEQFF
TRBV7-2,TRBJ2-7,-,-,TGTGCCAGCAGCTTAGCTGGCACCAGTTCCTCCTACGAGCAGTACTTC,CASSLAGTSSSYEQYF
TRBV9,TRBJ1-2,-,TRBD1,TGTGCCAGCACCGTTCTAGACAGGGCGGAGGGAGGCTACACCTTC,CASTVLDRAEGGYTF
TRBV18,TRBJ1-5,-,-,TGTGCCAGCTCACCAATCGGGCCCCCCGACTTTTATAGCAATCAGCCCCAGCATTTT,CASSPIGPPDFYSNQPQHF
TRBV24-1,TRBJ2-1,-,-,TGTGCCACCAGTGATTTCGGGCAGGGTGGCAATGAGCAGTTCTTC,CATSDFGQGGNEQFF
TRBV5-1,TRBJ1-1,-,TRBD1,TGCGCCAGCAGCTTAAGACAGGGGCTCAACACTGAAGCTTTCTTT,CASSLRQGLNTEAFF
TRBV9,TRBJ2-1,-,TRBD2,TGTGCCAGCAGCGCTACTAGCGGGAGATCCTACAATGAGCAGTTCTTC,CASSATSGRSYNEQFF
TRBV28,TRBJ1-1,-,-,TGTGCCAGTATCGGACAGTCGAACACTGAAGCTTTCTTT,CASIGQSNTEAFF
TRBV5-5,TRBJ1-1,-,-,TGTGCCAGCAGCTTGGGGTTCGTCAGGGTTAAGAACACTGAAGCTTTCTTT,CASSLGFVRVKNTEAFF
TRBV6-4,TRBJ2-1,-,-,TGTGCCAGCAGTGTGGGGGTCGGCGGGAACAATGAGCAGTTCTTC,CASSVGVGGNNEQFF
TRBV27,TRBJ1-1,-,TRBD1,TGTGCCAGCAGTCCTAGACAGGGGGCGCGGAATGAAGCTTTCTTT,CASSPRQGARNEAFF
TRBV6-5,TRBJ2-7,-,TRBD1,TGTGCCAGCGCGAGGGACAGGGCCTACGAGCAGTACTTC,CASARDRAYEQYF
TRBV18,TRBJ1-3,once,-,TGTGCCAGCTCACCACCCCAAAACACCATATATTTT,CASSPPQNTIYF
TRBV2,TRBJ1-5,-,TRBD1,TGTGCCAGCAGCGTAGACAGGGAGGGTCAGCCCCAGCATTTT,CASSVDREGQPQHF
TRBV19,TRBJ2-2,once,TRBD1,TGTGCCAGTAGTCTAACAGGGGCGACCGGGGAGCTGTTTTTT,CASSLTGATGELFF
TRBV5-1,TRBJ2-5,-,TRBD2,TGCGCCAGCAGCATAAGACTAGCGGAGACCCAGTACTTC,CASSIRLAETQYF
TRBV27,TRBJ1-1,-,-,TGTGCCAGCAGTTTGGACAACCCGAACACTGAAGCTTTCTTT,CASSLDNPNTEAFF
TRBV2,TRBJ2-1,-,TRBD2,TGTGCCAGCAGTGGGCTAGCGGGCAATGAGCAGTTCTTC,CASSGLAGNEQFF
TRBV6-4,TRBJ2-3,-,TRBD2,TGTGCCAGCAGTGACTCGAATCTAGCGGGATTGGATACGCAGTATTTT,CASSDSNLAGLDTQYF